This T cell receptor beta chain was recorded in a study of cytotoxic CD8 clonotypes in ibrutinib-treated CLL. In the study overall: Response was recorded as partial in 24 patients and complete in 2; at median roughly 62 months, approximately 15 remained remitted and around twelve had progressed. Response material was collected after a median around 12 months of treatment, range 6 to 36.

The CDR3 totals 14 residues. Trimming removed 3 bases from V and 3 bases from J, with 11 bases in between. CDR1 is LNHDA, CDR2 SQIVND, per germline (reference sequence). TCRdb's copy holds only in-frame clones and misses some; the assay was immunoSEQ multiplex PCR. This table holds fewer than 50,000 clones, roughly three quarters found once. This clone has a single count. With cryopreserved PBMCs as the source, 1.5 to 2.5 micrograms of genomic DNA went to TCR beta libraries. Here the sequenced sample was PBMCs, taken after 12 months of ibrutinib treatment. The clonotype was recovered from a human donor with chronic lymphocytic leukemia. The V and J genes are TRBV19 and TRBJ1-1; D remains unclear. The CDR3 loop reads CASSMVLRHTEAFF. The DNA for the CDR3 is TGTGCCAGTAGTATGGTCCTACGGCACACTGAAGCTTTCTTT.